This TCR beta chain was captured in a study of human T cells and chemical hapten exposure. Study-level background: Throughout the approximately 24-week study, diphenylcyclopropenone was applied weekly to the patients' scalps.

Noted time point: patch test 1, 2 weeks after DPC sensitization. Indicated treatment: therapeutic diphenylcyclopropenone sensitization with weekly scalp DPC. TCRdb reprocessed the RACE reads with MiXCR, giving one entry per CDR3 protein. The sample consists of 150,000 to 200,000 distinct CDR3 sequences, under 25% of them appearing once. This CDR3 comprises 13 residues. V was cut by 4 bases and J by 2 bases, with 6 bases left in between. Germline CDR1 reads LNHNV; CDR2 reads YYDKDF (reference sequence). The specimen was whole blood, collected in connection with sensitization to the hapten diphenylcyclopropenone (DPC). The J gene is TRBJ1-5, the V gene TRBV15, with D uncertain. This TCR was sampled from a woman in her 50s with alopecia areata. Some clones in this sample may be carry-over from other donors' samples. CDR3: CATSKDGNQPQHF. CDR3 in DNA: TGTGCCACCAGCAAGGATGGCAATCAGCCCCAGCATTTT.